This T cell receptor (beta chain) was documented in a study of T-cell memory formation after mild COVID-19. Study results and limitations: What remained unconfirmed was the SARS-CoV-2 specificity of second-wave clones peaking on day 37.

Only a few counts were recorded for this clonotype. Its specificity is not known. A 5'RACE reaction primed in the constant segment made cDNA libraries of TCR alpha and TCR beta, and these carried sample barcodes and UMIs. TCRdb fed the 5' RACE reads into MiXCR, producing one record per CDR3 protein. The table records roughly 450,000 distinct CDR3 sequences, roughly 18% of them present only once. Sequenced material: PBMCs or a T cell subset sorted from them (not recorded which). The TCR was taken from a man aged 18 to 30 who had mild COVID-19 (a few samples of this study predate the infection). Cell type and time point are not known.

CDR3 region: CASRRAGGGNYEQYF. As DNA, the CDR3 is TGTGCCAGCAGACGAGCAGGTGGGGGCAATTACGAGCAGTACTTC. The chain carries TRBV12-3 or TRBV12-4 and TRBJ2-7, with D perhaps TRBD1 (6 bases). CDR3 length equals 15 residues. The V end lost 6 bases, the J end lost 4 bases, and 19 bases lay between the germline ends.